Sequencing of this T cell receptor (beta chain) was carried out in a study of T cell responses to AZD1222 COVID-19 vaccine. Turning to the study itself: Second-dose schedules of about 4 or about 12 weeks were combined.

A remark on this clone: The antigen is undetermined.

CDR1 and CDR2 from the germline V gene are SGDLS and YYNGEE. V lost 3 bases and J 12 bases, leaving 19 bases between the germline ends. The CDR3 consists of 14 residues. TCRdb's copy holds only in-frame clones and misses some; the assay was immunoSEQ multiplex PCR. The sample lists 95,000 or so clones, 70% to 90% seen once, with 3.7% in the top ten. General observations from the study: Clonal diversity was possibly underestimated, and the donors were mostly white British, with more females.

This chain links TRBV9 with TRBJ2-1; D remains unclear. The starting material was peripheral blood, obtained on day 0 of AZD1222 vaccination. The receptor was isolated from an adult in good health. The chain's CDR3 is CASSADQMVPMQFF. The CDR3 DNA is TGTGCCAGCAGCGCAGATCAGATGGTACCCATGCAGTTCTTC.